The 8 T cell receptor beta chains reported below all come from one sample, sequenced in a study of blood T cell repertoires in COVID-19. The protocol was immunoSEQ multiplex PCR, while the TCRdb copy is restricted to in-frame clones and leaves out a portion. The data hold 120,000 to 150,000 clones, with roughly 80% observed a single time. What was sequenced was peripheral blood. The receptor set was obtained from a woman between 35 and 50 years old with active or convalescent COVID-19.

This clone was observed once. For the CDR3, the DNA is TGTGCCAGCGGTAGGGGGAACAACAATGAGCAGTTCTTC. Translation: CASGRGNNNEQFF. The chain links TRBV9 to TRBJ2-1, with D perhaps matching TRBD1 (6 bases). Trimming shortened V by 7 bases and J by 5 bases, and 13 bases separated the two germline ends. Per germline, CDR1 SGDLS and CDR2 YYNGEE. CDR3 length equals 13 residues.

The chain recombines TRBV5-4 with TRBJ2-7; 9 bases agree with TRBD2. Losses at the gene ends were 0 bases for V and 3 bases for J; bases not matched to a gene: 4. Germline V lookup: CDR1 SGHNT, CDR2 YYREEE (reference sequence). The CDR3 length is 15 residues. CDR3 region: CASSLAGGRDYEQYF. The CDR3, as DNA: TGTGCCAGCAGCTTGGCGGGCGGGAGGGACTACGAGCAGTACTTC.

The gene calls are TRBV25-1 and TRBJ1-4; TRBD1 matches 7 bases. Germline CDR1 and CDR2: MGHDK and SYGVNS. V shed 5 bases and J 5 bases; nucleotides not matched to a gene: 17. CDR3 length: 18 residues. The DNA of the CDR3 is TGTGCCAGCAGTAATCCCCAAGACCGTACAGGGGTAAATGAAAAACTGTTTTTT. Translating gives CASSNPQDRTGVNEKLFF.

The genes are TRBV7-2 and TRBJ2-5; 10 bases fit TRBD2. The germline V gene encodes CDR1 SGHTA and CDR2 FQGNSA. The CDR3 is 15 amino acids. V lost 3 bases and J lost 5; bases outside the gene matches: 6. CDR3 in amino acids: CASSFPASGSETQYF. CDR3 coding DNA: TGTGCCAGCAGCTTCCCCGCTAGCGGGAGCGAGACCCAGTACTTC. The full variable domain, its missing parts supplied by reference TRBV7-2 and TRBJ2-5, is GAGVSQSPSNKVTEKGKDVELRCDPISGHTALYWYRQSLGQGLEFLIYFQGNSAPDKSGLPSDRFSAERTGGSVSTLTIQRTQQEDSAVYLCASSFPASGSETQYFGPGTRLLVL.

The genes are TRBV10-2 and TRBJ2-3, with 9 bases aligning to TRBD2. This CDR3 is built from 15 residues. V lost 5 bases, J lost 0 bases, and 3 bases stayed unmatched. The germline V gene encodes CDR1 WSHSY and CDR2 SAAADI. The CDR3 sequence is CASSSSGASTDTQYF. In DNA, the CDR3 is TGCGCCAGCAGTTCTAGCGGGGCTAGCACAGATACGCAGTATTTT.

The chain employs TRBV5-1 and TRBJ1-1, with unresolved D. The CDR3 consists of 14 residues. CDR1 is SGHRS, CDR2 YFSETQ, per germline. Trimming took off 1 base at V and 1 base at J, with 8 bases between the two ends. Here the CDR3 DNA reads TGCGCCAGCAGCTTGTCATCACAGAACACTGAAGCTTTCTTT. This gives the protein CASSLSSQNTEAFF.

The V and J genes are TRBV2 and TRBJ2-2; 9 bases fit TRBD1. Trimming took 6 bases from V and 3 from J; bases not matched to a gene: 5. CDR1 and CDR2 (germline): SNHLY, FYNNEI. This CDR3 is built from 15 residues. In DNA, the CDR3 is TGTGCCAGCAGCGGACAGGGGCGGCACACCGGGGAGCTGTTTTTT. Protein product: CASSGQGRHTGELFF.

This chain connects TRBV19 to TRBJ1-6, with D perhaps matching TRBD1 (6 bases). From germline, CDR1 is LNHDA and CDR2 SQIVND (reference sequence). The CDR3 loop spans 14 amino acids. V dropped 3 bases and J dropped 10 bases, with 13 bases sitting between them. CDR3 sequence: CASSIGTRDSPLHF. The CDR3 bases are TGTGCCAGTAGTATCGGGACAAGAGACTCACCCCTCCACTTT.